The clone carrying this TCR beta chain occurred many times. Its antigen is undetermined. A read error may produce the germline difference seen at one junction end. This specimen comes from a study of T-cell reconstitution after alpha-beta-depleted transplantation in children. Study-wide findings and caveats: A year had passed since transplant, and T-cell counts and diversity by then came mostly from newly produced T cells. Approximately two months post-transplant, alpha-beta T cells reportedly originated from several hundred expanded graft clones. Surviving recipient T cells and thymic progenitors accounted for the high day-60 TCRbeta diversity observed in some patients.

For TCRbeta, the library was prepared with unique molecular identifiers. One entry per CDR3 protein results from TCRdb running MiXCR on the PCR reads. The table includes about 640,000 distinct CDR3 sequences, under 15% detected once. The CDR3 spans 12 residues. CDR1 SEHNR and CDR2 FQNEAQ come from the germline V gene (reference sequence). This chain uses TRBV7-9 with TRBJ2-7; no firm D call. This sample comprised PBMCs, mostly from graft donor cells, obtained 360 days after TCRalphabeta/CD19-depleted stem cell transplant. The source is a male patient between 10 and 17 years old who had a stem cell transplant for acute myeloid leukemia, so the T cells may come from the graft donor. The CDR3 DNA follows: TGTGCCAGCAGTTTAGACGCTGGCGAGCAGTACTTC. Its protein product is CASSLDAGEQYF. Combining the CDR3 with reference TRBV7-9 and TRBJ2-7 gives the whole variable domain DTGVSQNPRHKITKRGQNVTFRCDPISEHNRLYWYRQTLGQGPEFLTYFQNEAQLEKSRLLSDRFSAERPKGSFSTLEIQRTEQGDSAMYLCASSLDAGEQYFGPGTRLTVT.